This entry features one T cell receptor beta chain sequence. These data are taken from a study of T cell changes during pregnancy in multiple sclerosis. V lost 0 bases, J lost 0 bases, and 7 bases stayed unmatched. Looked up from germline, CDR1 is SGHNT and CDR2 is YYREEE (reference sequence). The length of the CDR3 is 18 residues. Here immunoSEQ multiplex PCR was the method, and the copy in TCRdb shows in-frame clones only, minus some. This sample has about 92,000 clones, with 90% to 95% found just once. Material: peripheral blood, obtained in the first trimester of pregnancy. The gene calls are TRBV5-4 and TRBJ1-4, with TRBD1 matching over 8 bases. The receptor's source is a female donor with multiple sclerosis, enrolled in a pregnancy study. In nucleotides, the CDR3 is TGTGCCAGCAGCTTGGCAGCGGCAGGGGGCCCAACTAATGAAAAACTGTTTTTT. It encodes CASSLAAAGGPTNEKLFF.